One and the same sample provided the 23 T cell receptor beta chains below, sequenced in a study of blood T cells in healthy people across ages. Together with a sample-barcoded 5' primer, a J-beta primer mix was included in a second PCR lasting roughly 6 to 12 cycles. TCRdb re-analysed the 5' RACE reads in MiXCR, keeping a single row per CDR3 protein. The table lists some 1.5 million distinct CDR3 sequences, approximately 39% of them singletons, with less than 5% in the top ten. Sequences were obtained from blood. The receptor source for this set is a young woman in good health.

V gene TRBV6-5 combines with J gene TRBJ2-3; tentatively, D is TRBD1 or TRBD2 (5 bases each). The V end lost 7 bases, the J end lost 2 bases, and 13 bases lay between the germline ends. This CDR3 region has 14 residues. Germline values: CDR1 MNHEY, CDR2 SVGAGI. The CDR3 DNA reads TGTGCCAGCAAGAAGGGACCTATCACAGATACGCAGTATTTT. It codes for CASKKGPITDTQYF.

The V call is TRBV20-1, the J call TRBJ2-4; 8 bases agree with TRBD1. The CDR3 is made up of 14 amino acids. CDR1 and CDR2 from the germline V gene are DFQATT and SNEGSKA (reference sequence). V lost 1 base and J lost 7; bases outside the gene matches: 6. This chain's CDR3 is CSARVGTGNNIQYF. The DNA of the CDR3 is TGCAGTGCTAGAGTAGGGACAGGCAATAACATTCAGTACTTC.

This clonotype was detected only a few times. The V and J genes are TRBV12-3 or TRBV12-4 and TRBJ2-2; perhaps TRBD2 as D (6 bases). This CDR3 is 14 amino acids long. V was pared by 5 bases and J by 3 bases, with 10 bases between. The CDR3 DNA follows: TGTGCCAGCAGTCCGGGACTCCACACCGGGGAGCTGTTTTTT. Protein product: CASSPGLHTGELFF.

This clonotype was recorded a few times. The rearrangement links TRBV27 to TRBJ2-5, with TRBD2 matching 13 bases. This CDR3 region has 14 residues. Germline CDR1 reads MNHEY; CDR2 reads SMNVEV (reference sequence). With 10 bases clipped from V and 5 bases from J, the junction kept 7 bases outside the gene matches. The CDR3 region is CATTRLAGGETQYF. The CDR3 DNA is TGTGCCACCACAAGACTAGCGGGAGGTGAGACCCAGTACTTC.

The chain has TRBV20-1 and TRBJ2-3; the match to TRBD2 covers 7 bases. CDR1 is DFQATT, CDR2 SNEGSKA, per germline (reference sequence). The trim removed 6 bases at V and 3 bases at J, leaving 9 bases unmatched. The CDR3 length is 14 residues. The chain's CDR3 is CSAPRWRETDTQYF. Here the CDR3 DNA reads TGCAGTGCCCCCCGTTGGCGGGAGACAGATACGCAGTATTTT.

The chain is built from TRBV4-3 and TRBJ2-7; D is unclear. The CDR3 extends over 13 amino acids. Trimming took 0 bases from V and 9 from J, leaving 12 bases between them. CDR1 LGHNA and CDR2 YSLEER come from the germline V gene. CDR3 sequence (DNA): TGCGCCAGCAGCCAAGATAGGACGTATCCGCAGTACTTC. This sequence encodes CASSQDRTYPQYF.

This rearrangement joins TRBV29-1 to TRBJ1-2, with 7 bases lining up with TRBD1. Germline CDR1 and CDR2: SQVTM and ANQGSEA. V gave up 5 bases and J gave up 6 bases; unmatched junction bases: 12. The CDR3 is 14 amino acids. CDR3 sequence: CSVPRQGLLDGYTF. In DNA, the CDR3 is TGCAGCGTTCCCAGACAGGGATTATTGGATGGCTACACCTTC.

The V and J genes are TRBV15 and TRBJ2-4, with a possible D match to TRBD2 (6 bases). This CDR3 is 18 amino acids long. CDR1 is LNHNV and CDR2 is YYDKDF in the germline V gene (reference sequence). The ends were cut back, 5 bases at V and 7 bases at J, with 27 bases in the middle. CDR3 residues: CATSVSGTDKSGGNIQYF. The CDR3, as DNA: TGTGCCACCAGCGTATCCGGGACCGACAAATCCGGGGGTAACATTCAGTACTTC.

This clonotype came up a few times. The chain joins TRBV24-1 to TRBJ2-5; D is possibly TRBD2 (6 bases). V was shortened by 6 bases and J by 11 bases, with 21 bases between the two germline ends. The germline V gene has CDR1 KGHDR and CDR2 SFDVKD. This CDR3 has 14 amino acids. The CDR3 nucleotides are TGTGCCACCAGTAAAATTGGGCCTCCGGGGGAGCAGTACTTC. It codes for CATSKIGPPGEQYF.

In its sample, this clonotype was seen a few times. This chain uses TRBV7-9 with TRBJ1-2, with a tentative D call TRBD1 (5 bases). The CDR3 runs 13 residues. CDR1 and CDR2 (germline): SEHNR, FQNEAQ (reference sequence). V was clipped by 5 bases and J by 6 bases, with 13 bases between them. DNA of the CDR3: TGTGCCAGCAGCAAACGGGACGTCGATGGCTACACCTTC. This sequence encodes CASSKRDVDGYTF. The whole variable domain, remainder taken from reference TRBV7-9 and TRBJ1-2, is DTGVSQNPRHKITKRGQNVTFRCDPISEHNRLYWYRQTLGQGPEFLTYFQNEAQLEKSRLLSDRFSAERPKGSFSTLEIQRTEQGDSAMYLCASSKRDVDGYTFGSGTRLTVV.

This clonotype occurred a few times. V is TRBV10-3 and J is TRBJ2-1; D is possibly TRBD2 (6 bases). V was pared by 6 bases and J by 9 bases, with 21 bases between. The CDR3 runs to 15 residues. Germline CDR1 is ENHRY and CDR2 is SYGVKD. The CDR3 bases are TGTGCCATCAGGAGCGGGCCTTCCCCTCTGGCTGAGCAGTTCTTC. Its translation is CAIRSGPSPLAEQFF.

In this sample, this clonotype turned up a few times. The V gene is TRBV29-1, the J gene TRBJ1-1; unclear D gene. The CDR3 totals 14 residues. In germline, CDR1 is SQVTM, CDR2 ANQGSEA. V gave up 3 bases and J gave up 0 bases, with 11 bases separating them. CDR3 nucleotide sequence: TGCAGCGTTGAGGCATCTCTTCTGAACACTGAAGCTTTCTTT. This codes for CSVEASLLNTEAFF. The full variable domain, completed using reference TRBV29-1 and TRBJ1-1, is SAVISQKPSRDICQRGTSLTIQCQVDSQVTMMFWYRQQPGQSLTLIATANQGSEATYESGFVIDKFPISRPNLTFSTLTVSNMSPEDSSIYLCSVEASLLNTEAFFGQGTRLTVV.

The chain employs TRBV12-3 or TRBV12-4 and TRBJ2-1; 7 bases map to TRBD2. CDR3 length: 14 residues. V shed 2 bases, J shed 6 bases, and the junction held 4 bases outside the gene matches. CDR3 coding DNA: TGTGCCAGCAGTTTAAATGCGGGGGTCAATGAGCAGTTCTTC. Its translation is CASSLNAGVNEQFF.

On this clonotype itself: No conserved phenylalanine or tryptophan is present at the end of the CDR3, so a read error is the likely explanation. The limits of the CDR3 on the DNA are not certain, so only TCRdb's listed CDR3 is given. The CDR3 spells CASLAGGKQNYGHTV. The chain has TRBV7-4 and TRBJ1-2. Per germline, CDR1 SGHVT and CDR2 SQSDAQ. Inclusive of both ends, the CDR3 amounts to 15 amino acids.

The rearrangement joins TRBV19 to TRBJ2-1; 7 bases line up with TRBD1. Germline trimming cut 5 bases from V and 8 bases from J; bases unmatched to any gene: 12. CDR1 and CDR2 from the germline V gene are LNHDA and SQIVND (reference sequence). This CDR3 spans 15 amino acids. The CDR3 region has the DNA TGTGCCAGTAGTCCCTGGACAGGATGGTCGGATGAGCAGTTCTTC. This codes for CASSPWTGWSDEQFF.

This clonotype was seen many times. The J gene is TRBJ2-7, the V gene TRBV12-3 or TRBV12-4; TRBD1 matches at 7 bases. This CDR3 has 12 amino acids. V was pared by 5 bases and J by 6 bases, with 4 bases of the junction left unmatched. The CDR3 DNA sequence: TGTGCCAGCAGTCTCACAGGGGCCGAGCAGTACTTC. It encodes CASSLTGAEQYF.

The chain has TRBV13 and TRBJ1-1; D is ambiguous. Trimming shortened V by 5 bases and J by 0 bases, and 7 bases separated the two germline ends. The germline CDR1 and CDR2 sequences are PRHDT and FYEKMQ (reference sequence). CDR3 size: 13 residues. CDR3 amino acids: CASSIWVNTEAFF. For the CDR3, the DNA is TGTGCCAGCAGCATCTGGGTGAACACTGAAGCTTTCTTT.

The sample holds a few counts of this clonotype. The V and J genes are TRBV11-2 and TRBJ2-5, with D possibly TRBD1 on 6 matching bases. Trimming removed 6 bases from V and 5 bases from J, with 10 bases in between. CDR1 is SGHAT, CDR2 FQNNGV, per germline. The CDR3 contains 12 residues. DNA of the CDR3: TGTGCCAGCAGACACAGGGAGGAGACCCAGTACTTC. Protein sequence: CASRHREETQYF.

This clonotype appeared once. The CDR3 here is CASSPRVEHEQYF. The CDR3 DNA reads TGTGCCAGCAGCCCCCGAGTGGAGCACGAGCAGTACTTC. The V gene is TRBV7-2, the J gene TRBJ2-5, with unresolved D. The J call could be wrong; TRBJ2-7 is a better fit for the DNA end. The CDR3 has 13 amino acids. Per germline, CDR1 SGHTA and CDR2 FQGNSA.

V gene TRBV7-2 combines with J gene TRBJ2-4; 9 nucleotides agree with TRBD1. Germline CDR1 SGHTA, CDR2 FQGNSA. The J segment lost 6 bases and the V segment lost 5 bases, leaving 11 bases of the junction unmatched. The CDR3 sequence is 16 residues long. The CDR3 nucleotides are TGTGCCAGCAGCGGAACAGGACAGGGGTCGAGAAACATTCAGTACTTC. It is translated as CASSGTGQGSRNIQYF.

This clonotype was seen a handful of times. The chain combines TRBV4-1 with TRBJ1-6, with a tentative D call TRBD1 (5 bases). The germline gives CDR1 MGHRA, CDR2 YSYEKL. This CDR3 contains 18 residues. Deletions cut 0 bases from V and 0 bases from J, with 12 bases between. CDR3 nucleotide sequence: TGCGCCAGCAGCCAAGATCCCCAGGGAAGCTCCTATAATTCACCCCTCCACTTT. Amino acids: CASSQDPQGSSYNSPLHF.

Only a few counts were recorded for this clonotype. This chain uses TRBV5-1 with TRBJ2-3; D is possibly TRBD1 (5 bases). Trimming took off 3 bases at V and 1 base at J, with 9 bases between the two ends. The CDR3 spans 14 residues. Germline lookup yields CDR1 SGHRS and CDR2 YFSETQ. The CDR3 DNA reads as TGCGCCAGCAGCTACCTAGGGGGCACAGATACGCAGTATTTT. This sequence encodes CASSYLGGTDTQYF.

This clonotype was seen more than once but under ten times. CDR3 protein: CASNLLGAGADTQYF. Here the CDR3 DNA reads TGTGCCAGCAACCTACTCGGAGCGGGAGCAGATACGCAGTATTTT. The rearrangement links TRBV7-2 to TRBJ2-3; 8 nucleotides line up with TRBD2. CDR3 length: 15 amino acids. J lost 4 bases, V lost 7 bases, and 10 bases had no gene match. Germline V gene lookup returns CDR1 SGHTA and CDR2 FQGNSA.